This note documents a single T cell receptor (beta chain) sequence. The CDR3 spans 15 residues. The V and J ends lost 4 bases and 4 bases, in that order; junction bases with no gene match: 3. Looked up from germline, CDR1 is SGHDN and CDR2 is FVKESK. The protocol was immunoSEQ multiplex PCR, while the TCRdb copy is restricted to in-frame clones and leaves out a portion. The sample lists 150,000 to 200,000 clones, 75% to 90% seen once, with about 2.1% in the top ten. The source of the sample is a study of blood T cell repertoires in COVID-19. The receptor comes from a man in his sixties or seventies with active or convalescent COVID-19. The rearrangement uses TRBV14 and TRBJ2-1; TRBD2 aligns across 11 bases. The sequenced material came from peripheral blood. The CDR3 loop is CASSRLAGLYNEQFF. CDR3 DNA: TGTGCCAGCAGCCGACTAGCGGGATTGTACAATGAGCAGTTCTTC.